The 9 T cell receptor beta chains below were found in one sample sequenced in a study of cytomegalovirus exposure and HLA in healthy donors. Using immunoSEQ multiplex PCR, the repertoire was profiled, and TCRdb retains in-frame clones only, with some absent. This sample has some 140,000 clones, with 86% found just once. Specimen: PBMCs. Every receptor here comes from a young man in good health and CMV-seropositive.

This clone was observed a handful of times. The CDR3: CAWKTENSNQPQHF. The CDR3 DNA reads TGTGCCTGGAAAACAGAGAATAGCAATCAGCCCCAGCATTTT. The chain has TRBV30 and TRBJ1-5; D not certain. The ends were cut back, 4 bases at V and 0 bases at J, with 10 bases in the middle. The CDR3 runs 14 residues. Germline V gene data show CDR1 as GTSNPN and CDR2 as SVGIG (reference sequence).

This clone was seen just once. The chain links TRBV6-6 to TRBJ1-1; tentative D call: TRBD1 (5 bases). Germline CDR1 is MNHNY and CDR2 is SVGAGI (reference sequence). CDR3 length: 15 residues. Trimming took off 6 bases at V and 1 base at J, with 15 bases between the two ends. The CDR3 sequence is CASSPYPRGNTEAFF. Written as DNA, the CDR3 is TGTGCCAGCAGCCCCTACCCTAGGGGGAACACTGAAGCTTTCTTT.

This clone was detected once. The chain couples TRBV5-6 to TRBJ2-1; unclear D gene. The CDR3 totals 16 residues. V was pared by 0 bases and J by 2 bases, with 12 bases between. Germline CDR1 reads SGHDT; CDR2 reads YYEEEE. CDR3 in DNA: TGTGCCAGCAGCTTGGGACCACCGACAACCTACAATGAGCAGTTCTTC. Protein product: CASSLGPPTTYNEQFF. Full variable domain (missing parts from reference TRBV5-6 and TRBJ2-1): DAGVTQSPTHLIKTRGQQVTLRCSPKSGHDTVSWYQQALGQGPQFIFQYYEEEERQRGNFPDRFSGHQFPNYSSELNVNALLLGDSALYLCASSLGPPTTYNEQFFGPGTRLTVL.

The chain couples TRBV6-5 to TRBJ2-3; 7 bases are a match to TRBD1. This CDR3 contains 14 residues. V gave up 3 bases and J gave up 4 bases; unmatched junction bases: 4. CDR1 and CDR2 from the germline V gene are MNHEY and SVGAGI. CDR3 amino acids: CASSYFQGADTQYF. Written as DNA, the CDR3 is TGTGCCAGCAGTTATTTTCAGGGGGCAGATACGCAGTATTTT.

The V call is TRBV2, the J call TRBJ2-1; D gene ambiguous. Germline values: CDR1 SNHLY, CDR2 FYNNEI. The CDR3 is made up of 15 amino acids. Deletions cut 7 bases from V and 0 bases from J, with 13 bases between. The CDR3 nucleotides are TGTGCCAGCACCTTAAAACTTAACTCCTACAATGAGCAGTTCTTC. The encoded protein is CASTLKLNSYNEQFF.

This clone was recorded only once. The chain carries TRBV5-6 and TRBJ2-4; 10 positions match TRBD2. V trimming: 2 bases; J trimming: 4 bases; junction bases outside the gene matches: 9. The CDR3 spans 17 residues. The germline gives CDR1 SGHDT, CDR2 YYEEEE. CDR3 protein: CASSFLSGRREKNIQYF. CDR3 coding DNA: TGTGCCAGCAGCTTCCTTAGCGGGAGGCGTGAAAAAAACATTCAGTACTTC.

The gene calls are TRBV5-1 and TRBJ1-4; the match to TRBD1 covers 10 bases. V shed 0 bases and J 8 bases; nucleotides not matched to a gene: 7. The CDR3 totals 16 residues. Germline V gives CDR1 SGHRS, CDR2 YFSETQ. The CDR3 nucleotides read TGCGCCAGCAGCTTGGTTGGACAGGGGGGAGGCGAAAAACTGTTTTTT. Protein: CASSLVGQGGGEKLFF. Complete variable domain (other parts from reference TRBV5-1 and TRBJ1-4): KAGVTQTPRYLIKTRGQQVTLSCSPISGHRSVSWYQQTPGQGLQFLFEYFSETQRNKGNFPGRFSGRQFSNSRSEMNVSTLELGDSALYLCASSLVGQGGGEKLFFGSGTQLSVL.

The chain joins TRBV4-3 to TRBJ1-1; no firm D call. V was pared by 0 bases and J by 1 base, with 12 bases between. Germline V lookup: CDR1 LGHNA, CDR2 YSLEER. This CDR3 is 16 amino acids long. CDR3 nucleotides: TGCGCCAGCAGCCAAGATCGGAGACCTCCGAACACTGAAGCTTTCTTT. This encodes CASSQDRRPPNTEAFF.

The chain is built from TRBV7-2 and TRBJ2-3; 10 positions agree with TRBD2. Per the germline V gene, CDR1 is SGHTA and CDR2 is FQGNSA. Unmatched junction bases numbered 5, after V lost 4 bases and J lost 1 base. CDR3 size: 16 residues. The CDR3 protein is CASSSERGGRTDTQYF. As DNA, the CDR3 is TGTGCCAGCAGCTCCGAGCGGGGGGGCCGCACAGATACGCAGTATTTT. Filled out from reference TRBV7-2 and TRBJ2-3, the complete variable domain reads GAGVSQSPSNKVTEKGKDVELRCDPISGHTALYWYRQSLGQGLEFLIYFQGNSAPDKSGLPSDRFSAERTGGSVSTLTIQRTQQEDSAVYLCASSSERGGRTDTQYFGPGTRLTVL.